The 19 T cell receptor beta chains given below trace back to one sample, sequenced in a study of memory CD4+ T cells and cytomegalovirus serostatus. Single viable CD3+CD4+CD8-CD45RO+ cells were sorted as the memory CD4+ T cells. Sequencing was performed with immunoSEQ multiplex PCR; in TCRdb, only in-frame clones are kept and a portion is missing. The table includes around 60,000 clones, approximately 77% detected once. Sequencing input: memory CD4+ T cells from blood. All receptors derive from an adult in good health and CMV-seronegative.

This clone was counted a few times. V usage is TRBV19 and J usage is TRBJ1-2; D remains unclear. Germline V lookup: CDR1 LNHDA, CDR2 SQIVND (reference sequence). The CDR3 contains 15 residues. The V and J ends lost 1 base and 0 bases respectively, with 9 bases between them. The chain's CDR3 is CASSIGGSANYGYTF. The CDR3 DNA follows: TGTGCCAGTAGTATAGGAGGCAGCGCTAACTATGGCTACACCTTC.

This rearrangement joins TRBV6-1 to TRBJ1-2; D might be TRBD1 (5 bases). Germline CDR1 MNHNS, CDR2 SASEGT. The CDR3 is 15 amino acids. V was clipped by 1 base and J by 5 bases, with 14 bases between them. Here the CDR3 reads CASSEGTRPLYGYTF. Here the CDR3 DNA reads TGTGCCAGCAGTGAAGGGACAAGGCCGTTATATGGCTACACCTTC.

With respect to this clone: A read error may account for a junction end that differs from germline. The gene calls are TRBV9 and TRBJ2-5, with D uncertain. The germline V gene encodes CDR1 SGDLS and CDR2 YYNGEE. This CDR3 has 14 amino acids. CDR3 bases: TGTGCCAGCAGCGTAGGTGGTGACCAGGAGACCCAGTACTTC. Its protein is CASSVGGDQETQYF.

About this clone: Distinct nucleotide sequences in the sample also encode this CDR3. The chain has TRBV5-5 and TRBJ2-5; D gene unclear. This CDR3 has 13 amino acids. With 4 bases removed from V and 2 bases from J, the gap between germline ends came to 9 bases. Germline V gene lookup returns CDR1 SGHKS and CDR2 YYEKEE (reference sequence). The CDR3 sequence: CASSGTDQETQYF. The CDR3 DNA reads as TGTGCCAGCAGCGGAACAGATCAAGAGACCCAGTACTTC.

This clone was found a few times. CDR3 protein: CASSSPRIPYF. The CDR3 DNA reads as TGTGCCAGCAGCTCTCCTAGGATTCCGTACTTC. The chain combines TRBV7-3 with TRBJ2-7, with no clear D. The CDR3 runs to 11 residues. Trimming left V 4 bases short and J 12 bases short, with 13 bases between. Germline V gene data show CDR1 as SGHTA and CDR2 as FQGTGA.

The gene calls are TRBV28 and TRBJ1-5, with 10 positions matching TRBD1. After removal of 6 bases from V and 5 bases from J, the junction contained 7 bases not matched to a gene. CDR1 and CDR2 (germline): MDHEN, SYDVKM. There are 15 residues in the CDR3. The CDR3 bases are TGTGCCAGCAGCGACGCGGGACAGGGGCATCAGCCCCAGCATTTT. Encoded protein: CASSDAGQGHQPQHF.

This chain joins TRBV5-1 and TRBJ2-5; D is unresolved. The CDR3 has 11 residues. V gave up 6 bases and J gave up 3 bases, with 6 bases separating them. Germline V CDR1 and CDR2: SGHRS, YFSETQ. The CDR3 nucleotides read TGCGCCAGCATGGGCGAAGAGACCCAGTACTTC. As protein: CASMGEETQYF.

The chain combines TRBV10-3 with TRBJ2-7; D not certain. The CDR3 has 15 amino acids. Germline-derived CDR1 and CDR2 are ENHRY and SYGVKD. V was trimmed by 2 bases and J by 4 bases, leaving 15 bases between them. The CDR3 DNA reads as TGTGCCATCAGTGAGAGGGCAGCGCCGAGTTACGAGCAGTACTTC. Translating it yields CAISERAAPSYEQYF.

The chain has TRBV25-1 and TRBJ2-5; no clear D. The germline V gene encodes CDR1 MGHDK and CDR2 SYGVNS. The CDR3 contains 14 residues. Trimming cost V 1 base and J 1 base, with 7 bases left between them. The DNA of the CDR3 is TGTGCCAGCAGTGAATCCGGCAGCCAAGAGACCCAGTACTTC. Its protein is CASSESGSQETQYF.

The chain uses TRBV19 and TRBJ2-2; 14 bases match TRBD2. Germline CDR1 LNHDA, CDR2 SQIVND (reference sequence). V lost 5 bases, J lost 6 bases, and 14 bases stayed unmatched. This CDR3 comprises 19 residues. The CDR3 protein is CASSRFLTSGRAVPGELFF. The CDR3 DNA reads as TGTGCCAGTAGTCGGTTTTTGACTAGCGGGAGGGCAGTCCCCGGGGAGCTGTTTTTT.

Only one count was recorded for this clone. The chain employs TRBV15 and TRBJ2-3; D perhaps matches TRBD2 (6 bases). The CDR3 sequence is 14 residues long. Germline V gene sequence: CDR1 LNHNV, CDR2 YYDKDF (reference sequence). V dropped 1 base and J dropped 7 bases, with 12 bases sitting between them. The CDR3 loop is CATSRGGEANTQYF. Written as DNA, the CDR3 is TGTGCCACCAGCAGAGGGGGGGAGGCGAATACGCAGTATTTT.

The chain uses TRBV2 and TRBJ1-1; 7 bases map to TRBD1. V was pared by 6 bases and J by 6 bases, with 10 bases of the junction left unmatched. The CDR3 is made up of 14 amino acids. Germline CDR1 SNHLY, CDR2 FYNNEI. The CDR3 coding sequence is TGTGCCAGCAGGGAGACAGGGAAGAAGGCTGAAGCTTTCTTT. Its protein is CASRETGKKAEAFF.

The chain has TRBV2 and TRBJ1-1, with no clear D. Germline CDR1 and CDR2: SNHLY and FYNNEI. Trimming removed 8 bases at V and 5 bases at J, with 12 bases between. CDR3 length: 12 amino acids. DNA of the CDR3: TGTGCCAGCCACCTATTTAGGACTGAAGCTTTCTTT. Translated, it gives CASHLFRTEAFF.

This rearrangement joins TRBV5-6 to TRBJ2-7; D gene uncertain. The CDR3 is made up of 14 amino acids. Germline assignment: CDR1 SGHDT and CDR2 YYEEEE. Trimming shortened V by 0 bases and J by 5 bases, and 12 bases separated the two germline ends. DNA of the CDR3: TGTGCCAGCAGCTTGGACGGATCTTCCCACGAGCAGTACTTC. It yields the protein CASSLDGSSHEQYF.

The sample holds one count of this clone. The chain uses TRBV27 and TRBJ2-3; the D is unclear. The germline V and J ends were trimmed by 3 bases and 6 bases, with 19 bases remaining between them. This CDR3 comprises 16 residues. Germline values: CDR1 MNHEY, CDR2 SMNVEV (reference sequence). The CDR3 nucleotides read TGTGCCAGCAGTTTTCCTCGCTCCCGGAGACTGGATACGCAGTATTTT. It is translated as CASSFPRSRRLDTQYF.

The DNA for the CDR3 is TGCGCCAGCAGCTCGGGAGTTGTGACAGATACGCAGTATTTT. Translating gives CASSSGVVTDTQYF. V usage is TRBV5-1 and J usage is TRBJ2-3; possibly TRBD2 for D (6 bases). Germline V gene sequence: CDR1 SGHRS, CDR2 YFSETQ. V lost 3 bases and J 3 bases, leaving 11 bases between the germline ends. This CDR3 is 14 amino acids long.

This clone was seen a few times. The V gene is TRBV2, the J gene TRBJ1-5; perhaps TRBD1 as D (5 bases). The ends were cut back, 4 bases at V and 1 base at J, with 8 bases in the middle. This CDR3 region has 14 residues. Germline V gene data show CDR1 as SNHLY and CDR2 as FYNNEI. The CDR3 DNA follows: TGTGCCAGCAGTGGGGGCCCCAGCAATCAGCCCCAGCATTTT. Translation gives CASSGGPSNQPQHF.

The rearrangement links TRBV27 to TRBJ1-1, with 12 bases that match TRBD1. V lost 0 bases and J lost 5; bases outside the gene matches: 10. Germline V CDR1 and CDR2: MNHEY, SMNVEV (reference sequence). The CDR3 extends over 18 amino acids. CDR3 nucleotide sequence: TGTGCCAGCAGTTTATCCGGGACAGGGGGCGCGGGAGGTACTGAAGCTTTCTTT. Its protein product is CASSLSGTGGAGGTEAFF.

J is TRBJ2-2 and V is TRBV18; TRBD1 matches 10 bases. The CDR3 sequence is 16 residues long. V dropped 1 base and J dropped 6; count of bases not matched to a gene: 5. CDR1 and CDR2 from the germline V gene are KGHSH and LQKENI. CDR3 sequence reads: CASSPRGQGGAGELFF. CDR3 sequence (DNA): TGTGCCAGCTCACCACGAGGACAGGGGGGAGCCGGGGAGCTGTTTTTT. Filled out from reference TRBV18 and TRBJ2-2, the complete variable domain reads NAGVMQNPRHLVRRRGQEARLRCSPMKGHSHVYWYRQLPEEGLKFMVYLQKENIIDESGMPKERFSAEFPKEGPSILRIQQVVRGDSAAYFCASSPRGQGGAGELFFGEGSRLTVL.